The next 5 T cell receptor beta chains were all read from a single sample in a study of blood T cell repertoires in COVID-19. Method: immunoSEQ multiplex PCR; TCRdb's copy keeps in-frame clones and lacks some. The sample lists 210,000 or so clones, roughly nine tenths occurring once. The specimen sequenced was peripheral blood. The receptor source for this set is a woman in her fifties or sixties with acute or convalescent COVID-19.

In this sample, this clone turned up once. The CDR3: CASSLTDYSYEQYF. DNA for the CDR3: TGTGCCAGCAGCTTAACGGACTACTCCTACGAGCAGTACTTC. The chain carries TRBV7-2 and TRBJ2-7; possibly TRBD2 for D (6 bases). V was pared by 2 bases and J by 0 bases, with 8 bases between. The CDR3 loop spans 14 amino acids. Germline V gives CDR1 SGHTA, CDR2 FQGNSA. The full variable domain, completed using reference TRBV7-2 and TRBJ2-7, is GAGVSQSPSNKVTEKGKDVELRCDPISGHTALYWYRQSLGQGLEFLIYFQGNSAPDKSGLPSDRFSAERTGGSVSTLTIQRTQQEDSAVYLCASSLTDYSYEQYFGPGTRLTVT.

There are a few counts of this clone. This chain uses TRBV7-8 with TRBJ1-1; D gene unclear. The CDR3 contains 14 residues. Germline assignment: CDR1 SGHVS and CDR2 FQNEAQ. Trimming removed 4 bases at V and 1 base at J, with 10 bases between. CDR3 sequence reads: CASSSLSGNTEAFF. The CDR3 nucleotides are TGTGCCAGCAGCTCCCTATCGGGGAACACTGAAGCTTTCTTT.

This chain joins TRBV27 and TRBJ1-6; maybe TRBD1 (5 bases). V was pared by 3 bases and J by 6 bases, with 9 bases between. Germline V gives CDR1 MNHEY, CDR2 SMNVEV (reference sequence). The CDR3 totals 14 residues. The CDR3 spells CASSLKQGNSPLHF. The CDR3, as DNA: TGTGCCAGCAGTTTGAAGCAGGGTAATTCACCCCTCCACTTT.

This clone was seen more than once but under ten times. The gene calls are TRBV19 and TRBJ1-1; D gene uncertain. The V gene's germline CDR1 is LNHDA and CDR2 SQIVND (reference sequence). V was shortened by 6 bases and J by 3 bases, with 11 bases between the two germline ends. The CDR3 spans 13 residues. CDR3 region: CASRSEGDTEAFF. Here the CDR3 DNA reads TGTGCCAGTAGATCCGAGGGAGACACTGAAGCTTTCTTT.

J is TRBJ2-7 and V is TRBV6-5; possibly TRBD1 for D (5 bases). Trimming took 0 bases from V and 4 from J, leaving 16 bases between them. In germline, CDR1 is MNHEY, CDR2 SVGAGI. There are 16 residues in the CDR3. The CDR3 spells CASSYSMAGFSYEQYF. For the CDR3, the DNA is TGTGCCAGCAGTTACTCGATGGCAGGGTTTAGTTACGAGCAGTACTTC.